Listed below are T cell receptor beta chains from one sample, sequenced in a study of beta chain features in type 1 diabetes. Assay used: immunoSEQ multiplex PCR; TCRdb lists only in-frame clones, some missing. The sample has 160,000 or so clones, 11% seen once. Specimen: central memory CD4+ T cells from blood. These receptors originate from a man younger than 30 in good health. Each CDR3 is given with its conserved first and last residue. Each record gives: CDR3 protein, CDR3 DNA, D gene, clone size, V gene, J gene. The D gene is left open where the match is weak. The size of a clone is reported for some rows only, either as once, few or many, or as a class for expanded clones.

CASSDRLAGYGYTF	TGTGCCAGCAGCGACAGGCTCGCTGGCTATGGCTACACCTTC	NA	many	TRBV25-1	TRBJ1-2
CASSLARRGERLYEQYF	TGTGCCAGCAGCTTAGCCCGGAGAGGGGAGCGGCTCTACGAGCAGTACTTC	NA	NA	TRBV7-2	TRBJ2-7
CASSLGLAAVGGQYF	TGTGCCAGCAGCTTAGGGTTAGCGGCCGTTGGGGGACAGTACTTC	NA	few	TRBV7-2	TRBJ2-7
CASSVGTQHDNEQFF	TGTGCCAGCAGCGTCGGGACGCAGCACGACAATGAGCAGTTCTTC	NA	few	TRBV5-4	TRBJ2-1
CASRKGNSYEQYF	TGTGCCAGCAGGAAGGGAAACTCCTACGAGCAGTACTTC	NA	few	TRBV25-1	TRBJ2-7
CSVLQTGGNQPQHF	TGCAGCGTTCTTCAGACAGGGGGTAATCAGCCCCAGCATTTT	TRBD1	few	TRBV29-1	TRBJ1-5
CASSTLGTSHEQYF	TGTGCCAGCTCAACCCTCGGGACTTCCCACGAGCAGTACTTC	NA	few	TRBV18	TRBJ2-7
CASSSRTGAGGNTIYF	TGTGCCAGCAGCTCCAGGACAGGGGCGGGTGGAAACACCATATATTTT	TRBD1	NA	TRBV9	TRBJ1-3
CSVESGWLGAFF	TGCAGCGTTGAATCAGGGTGGTTAGGAGCTTTCTTT	NA	many	TRBV29-1	TRBJ1-1
CAWDRGRRYTF	TGTGCCTGGGACAGGGGGCGACGCTACACCTTC	TRBD1	NA	TRBV30	TRBJ1-2
CASSSQPGNTEAFF	TGTGCCAGCTCATCACAGCCTGGGAACACTGAAGCTTTCTTT	NA	few	TRBV18	TRBJ1-1
CASSLLPAIRNEQFF	TGTGCCAGCAGCTTACTACCAGCGATTAGAAATGAGCAGTTCTTC	NA	NA	TRBV7-2	TRBJ2-1
CASSLAASNYGYTF	TGCGCCAGCAGCTTGGCAGCCAGTAACTATGGCTACACCTTC	NA	few	TRBV5-1	TRBJ1-2
CASSPIPTDTQYF	TGTGCCAGCAGCCCAATACCCACAGATACGCAGTATTTT	NA	NA	TRBV28	TRBJ2-3
CASRHDSGSYNEQFF	TGTGCCAGCAGACATGACAGCGGCTCCTACAATGAGCAGTTCTTC	NA	few	TRBV7-3	TRBJ2-1
CASSSGSGPYEQYF	TGTGCCAGCAGCTCGGGGTCCGGCCCCTACGAGCAGTACTTC	NA	few	TRBV5-6	TRBJ2-7
CASSQGPPGTGGFRLFF	TGCGCCAGCAGCCAAGGGCCCCCGGGGACAGGGGGATTTCGACTGTTTTTT	TRBD1	few	TRBV4-3	TRBJ1-4
CASSLDWTGFYEQYF	TGTGCCAGCAGCTTAGATTGGACGGGATTCTACGAGCAGTACTTC	NA	many	TRBV7-2	TRBJ2-7
CASSYLGDLDYGYTF	TGTGCCAGCAGTTACCTAGGGGACCTTGACTATGGCTACACCTTC	NA	few	TRBV27	TRBJ1-2
CASSLWGERSEQYF	TGTGCCAGCAGTTTATGGGGGGAGAGGTCCGAGCAGTACTTC	NA	few	TRBV27	TRBJ2-7
CAISESYNTEAFF	TGTGCCATCAGTGAGTCCTATAACACTGAAGCTTTCTTT	NA	NA	TRBV10-3	TRBJ1-1
CSVTGLSTGMKTQYF	TGCAGCGTCACGGGCCTTTCGACAGGGATGAAGACCCAGTACTTC	TRBD1	few	TRBV29-1	TRBJ2-5
CASSVMGGVSGYTF	TGTGCCAGCAGCGTAATGGGGGGCGTCTCTGGCTACACCTTC	NA	few	TRBV9	TRBJ1-2
CASSQDRVGGYEQYF	TGCGCCAGCAGCCAAGACAGGGTTGGAGGCTACGAGCAGTACTTC	NA	few	TRBV4-3	TRBJ2-7
CASSVVGVDTEAFF	TGTGCCAGCAGCGTAGTTGGCGTTGACACTGAAGCTTTCTTT	NA	NA	TRBV9	TRBJ1-1
CASSAQGGNNQPQHF	TGTGCCAGCAGCGCGCAGGGGGGTAACAATCAGCCCCAGCATTTT	TRBD1	once	TRBV9	TRBJ1-5
CASSMLYSDTQYF	TGTGCCAGCAGCATGCTCTATTCAGATACGCAGTATTTT	NA	few	TRBV7-9	TRBJ2-3
CASSRTQGATDTQYF	TGCGCCAGCAGCCGAACTCAGGGGGCCACAGATACGCAGTATTTT	TRBD1	NA	TRBV4-3	TRBJ2-3
CASSRDSEETQYF	TGTGCCAGCAGCCGGGACTCCGAAGAGACCCAGTACTTC	NA	NA	TRBV2	TRBJ2-5
CASSQERQERPKNIQYF	TGTGCCAGCAGCCAAGAGAGACAGGAAAGACCCAAAAACATTCAGTACTTC	NA	NA	TRBV4-2	TRBJ2-4
CASSDPDSGNTIYF	TGTGCCAGCAGCGACCCGGACTCAGGAAACACCATATATTTT	NA	many	TRBV9	TRBJ1-3
CASSVGIPAKNIQYF	TGTGCCAGCAGTGTTGGGATCCCTGCCAAAAACATTCAGTACTTC	NA	many	TRBV2	TRBJ2-4
CASSGASNTEAFF	TGTGCCAGCAGTGGAGCCTCGAACACTGAAGCTTTCTTT	NA	NA	TRBV6-1	TRBJ1-1
CASSRGPLRGGNLQETQYF	TGTGCCAGTAGTAGGGGCCCCTTACGGGGGGGTAATTTACAAGAGACCCAGTACTTC	TRBD2	NA	TRBV19	TRBJ2-5
CASSSRTVSYEQYF	TGTGCCAGCAGCTCCAGGACGGTATCCTACGAGCAGTACTTC	NA	once	TRBV13	TRBJ2-7
CASSSFSGNTDTQYF	TGTGCCAGCAGTTCTTTTAGCGGGAACACAGATACGCAGTATTTT	TRBD2	few	TRBV6-5	TRBJ2-3
CASSQGAGLNTEAFF	TGCGCCAGCAGCCAAGGGGCCGGGTTGAACACTGAAGCTTTCTTT	NA	NA	TRBV4-1	TRBJ1-1
CASSHSGTSGTTRPDTQYF	TGTGCCAGCAGCCATTCCGGGACTAGCGGTACAACCAGACCAGATACGCAGTATTTT	TRBD2	few	TRBV7-2	TRBJ2-3
CASSANNEQFF	TGTGCCAGCAGCGCAAACAATGAGCAGTTCTTC	NA	many	TRBV2	TRBJ2-1
CAWSVRDSTEAFF	TGTGCCTGGAGTGTAAGGGACAGCACCGAAGCTTTCTTT	TRBD1	NA	TRBV30	TRBJ1-1
CASSPAGAEQFF	TGTGCCAGCAGCCCAGCAGGGGCCGAGCAGTTCTTC	NA	few	TRBV14	TRBJ2-1
CASSELDRDNSPLHF	TGTGCCAGCAGTGAATTGGACAGGGATAATTCACCCCTCCACTTT	TRBD1	NA	TRBV25-1	TRBJ1-6
CASRDREDEQYF	TGTGCCAGCCGGGACAGGGAGGACGAGCAGTACTTC	NA	few	TRBV21-1	TRBJ2-7
CASSLAGTSSYEQYF	TGTGCCAGCAGCTTGGCCGGGACGAGCTCCTACGAGCAGTACTTC	NA	few	TRBV7-2	TRBJ2-7
CASSRRARESTDTQYF	TGTGCCAGCAGCCGCCGGGCGCGGGAGAGCACAGATACGCAGTATTTT	TRBD2	few	TRBV5-4	TRBJ2-3
CASRPGQSSYNEQFF	TGTGCCAGCCGACCTGGACAGAGCTCCTACAATGAGCAGTTCTTC	NA	many	TRBV28	TRBJ2-1
CASSKEGLPNQPQHF	TGTGCCAGCAGCAAGGAGGGGCTGCCTAATCAGCCCCAGCATTTT	NA	NA	TRBV7-2	TRBJ1-5
CASSPHTGVRDTQYF	TGTGCCAGCAGCCCACACACAGGGGTTAGAGATACGCAGTATTTT	TRBD1	NA	TRBV5-8	TRBJ2-3
CASSTQGRVPYEQYF	TGTGCCAGCAGTACCCAGGGGAGGGTCCCCTACGAGCAGTACTTC	NA	few	TRBV28	TRBJ2-7
CATSGLEHYEQYF	TGTGCCACCTCTGGACTAGAGCACTACGAGCAGTACTTC	TRBD2	NA	TRBV10-3	TRBJ2-7
CASSSAGGYGYTF	TGTGCCAGCAGCTCAGCAGGGGGCTATGGCTACACCTTC	TRBD1	many	TRBV11-2	TRBJ1-2
CASSPRSGRHFYEQYF	TGTGCCAGCTCACCTCGGAGCGGGAGGCATTTCTACGAGCAGTACTTC	TRBD2	NA	TRBV18	TRBJ2-7